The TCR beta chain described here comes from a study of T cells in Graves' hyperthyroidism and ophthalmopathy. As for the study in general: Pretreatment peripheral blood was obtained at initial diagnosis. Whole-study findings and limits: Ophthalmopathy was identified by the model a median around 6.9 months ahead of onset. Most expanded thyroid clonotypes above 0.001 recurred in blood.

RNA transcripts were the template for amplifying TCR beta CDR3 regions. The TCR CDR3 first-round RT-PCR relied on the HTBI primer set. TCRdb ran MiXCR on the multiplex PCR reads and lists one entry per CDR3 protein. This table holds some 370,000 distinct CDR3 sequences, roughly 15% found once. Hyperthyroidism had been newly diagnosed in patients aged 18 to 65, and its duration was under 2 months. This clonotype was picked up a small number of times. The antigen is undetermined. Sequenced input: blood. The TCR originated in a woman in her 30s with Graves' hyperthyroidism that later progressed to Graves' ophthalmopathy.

The CDR3 bases are TGTGCCAGCAGTGGAGGAACAATAATAGCCTACGAGCAGTACTTC. Translated, it gives CASSGGTIIAYEQYF. The chain uses TRBV2 and TRBJ2-7; D not certain. The CDR3 length is 15 residues. V lost 4 bases, J lost 2 bases, and 15 bases lay in between. Per the germline V gene, CDR1 is SNHLY and CDR2 is FYNNEI.